This T cell receptor beta chain was observed in a study of T cell repertoires in cytomegalovirus infection. For the study at large: Public TCR beta signature analysis indicated the presence of both CMV infection and matching HLA type.

This CDR3 comprises 17 residues. The ends were cut back, 5 bases at V and 6 bases at J, with 25 bases in the middle. Study results and limitations: Cumulated frequencies of public TCR beta families served to identify carriers of CMV plus the relevant HLA. Predominance within the ex vivo response was attributable to HLA-C-restricted CMV-specific TCR beta clonotypes.

Ten or more counts support this clonotype. Antigen specificity is unknown. TCRdb re-derived calls from the reads in MiXCR, one entry per CDR3 protein. The table shows about 60,000 distinct CDR3 sequences, with more than 25% occurring only once. The chain uses TRBV12-3 or TRBV12-4 and TRBJ1-1; D perhaps matches TRBD1 (5 bases). The sequence derives from a human donor in good health (CMV status not recorded). Some clones in this sample may be carry-over from other donors' samples. The sequencing sample was made of PBMCs, sequenced either directly or after in vitro stimulation (not recorded which). For the CDR3, the DNA is TGTGCCAGCAGTGGGGGGGGGGATTTTGGGGGAAGCGCTGAAGCTTTCTTT. Translating gives CASSGGGDFGGSAEAFF.